This T cell receptor (beta chain) comes out of a study of CD8+ T cells in alopecia areata. Study observations and caveats: While patients received tofacitinib, many expanded lesional clones remained present in scalp and blood.

Reverse transcribed after extraction, RNA yielded cDNA as the sequencing template. The data were produced by immunoSEQ multiplex PCR, yet TCRdb's version contains in-frame clones alone and is incomplete. This repertoire shows about 5,900 clones, around 62% found once; its top ten account for around 9.3%. Of note for this clone: Its target is unknown.

Treatment specified: oral pan-JAK inhibitor, 5-10 mg twice daily. Peripheral blood and lesional scalp punch biopsies were taken from alopecia areata patients. The CDR3 covers 15 residues. Trimming took 6 bases from V and 0 from J, leaving 12 bases between them. CDR1 and CDR2 (germline): LNHDA, SQIVND (reference sequence). This sequence joins TRBV19 and TRBJ1-3; D unresolved. The source material was skin, sampled at approximately week 34, from a patient treated with tofacitinib. This TCR was recovered from a human donor with alopecia areata. The CDR3 is CASRVLPGSGNTIYF. CDR3 sequence (DNA): TGTGCCAGTAGGGTCTTGCCCGGCTCTGGAAACACCATATATTTT.